Each of the 27 T cell receptor beta chains below was sequenced from the same sample in a study of blood T cell repertoires in COVID-19. Assay used: immunoSEQ multiplex PCR; TCRdb lists only in-frame clones, some missing. Here the sample spans 160,000 or so clones, 81% being singletons. Material for sequencing was peripheral blood. The receptors were gathered from a man aged 60-69 years with active or convalescent COVID-19.

V and J are TRBV12-3 or TRBV12-4 and TRBJ2-1; perhaps TRBD2 as D (7 bases). The CDR3 extends over 12 amino acids. Deletions cut 8 bases from V and 16 bases from J, with 21 bases between. CDR3 amino acids: CASSLRGGAPFF. CDR3 DNA sequence: TGTGCCAGCTCCCTTAGAGGGGGGGCCCCCTTCTTC.

This clone occurred once. The V and J genes are TRBV28 and TRBJ2-4, with TRBD1 matching 8 bases. Germline loops: CDR1 MDHEN, CDR2 SYDVKM. The CDR3 totals 16 residues. V shed 6 bases, J shed 4 bases, and the junction held 11 bases outside the gene matches. CDR3 nucleotides: TGTGCCAGCAGGCCCACCGGGACAGGATTGAAAAACATTCAGTACTTC. Its translation: CASRPTGTGLKNIQYF.

The rearrangement uses TRBV5-8 and TRBJ2-7; 14 bases map to TRBD2. From germline, CDR1 is SGHTS and CDR2 YDEGEE. The CDR3 totals 15 residues. With 5 bases clipped from V and 3 bases from J, the junction kept 4 bases outside the gene matches. The CDR3 bases are TGTGCCAGCAGAAAGGGACTAGCGGGGGTCTACGAGCAGTACTTC. The encoded protein is CASRKGLAGVYEQYF.

This chain uses TRBV20-1 with TRBJ2-3; 8 bases are shared with TRBD2. The trim removed 3 bases at V and 0 bases at J, leaving 8 bases unmatched. Germline V gene sequence: CDR1 DFQATT, CDR2 SNEGSKA (reference sequence). The CDR3 totals 16 residues. CDR3 residues: CSASLAGSPSTDTQYF. The CDR3 DNA follows: TGCAGTGCTAGTCTAGCGGGCTCTCCTAGCACAGATACGCAGTATTTT.

This rearrangement joins TRBV7-9 to TRBJ2-2; D possibly corresponds to TRBD1 (6 bases). Trimming took 5 bases from V and 2 from J, leaving 15 bases between them. This CDR3 has 16 residues. CDR1 and CDR2 from the germline V gene are SEHNR and FQNEAQ (reference sequence). The DNA of the CDR3 is TGTGCCAGCAGCGCGATACCGGGACAAAACACCGGGGAGCTGTTTTTT. It is translated as CASSAIPGQNTGELFF.

The genes are TRBV5-4 and TRBJ1-6, with D unclear. Germline CDR1 is SGHNT and CDR2 is YYREEE (reference sequence). The CDR3 totals 13 residues. Trimming left V 0 bases short and J 9 bases short, with 7 bases between. CDR3 residues: CASSLDSFSPLHF. The DNA of the CDR3 is TGTGCCAGCAGCTTGGACAGTTTTTCACCCCTCCACTTT. Full variable domain (outside the CDR3, taken from reference TRBV5-4 and TRBJ1-6): ETGVTQSPTHLIKTRGQQVTLRCSSQSGHNTVSWYQQALGQGPQFIFQYYREEENGRGNFPPRFSGLQFPNYSSELNVNALELDDSALYLCASSLDSFSPLHFGNGTRLTVT.

The chain carries TRBV27 and TRBJ1-2; 9 bases are a match to TRBD1. The ends lost 4 bases at V and 4 bases at J; junction bases unmatched: 4. The CDR3 length is 14 residues. Germline V gene lookup returns CDR1 MNHEY and CDR2 SMNVEV (reference sequence). The CDR3 bases are TGTGCCAGCAGTTATGGGACAGGGATCTATGGCTACACCTTC. Amino acids: CASSYGTGIYGYTF.

The chain employs TRBV19 and TRBJ1-2; D might be TRBD1 (6 bases). Per germline, CDR1 LNHDA and CDR2 SQIVND (reference sequence). The CDR3 is made up of 13 amino acids. Trimming stripped 9 bases from V and 6 bases from J, with 17 bases between. This CDR3 reads CASLGGGANGYTF. The CDR3 DNA sequence: TGTGCCAGCCTAGGAGGGGGGGCGAATGGCTACACCTTC.

The rearrangement joins TRBV27 to TRBJ2-3, with a tentative D call TRBD2 (5 bases). V was shortened by 5 bases and J by 5 bases, with 8 bases between the two germline ends. The CDR3 runs 12 residues. CDR1 is MNHEY, CDR2 SMNVEV, per germline (reference sequence). CDR3 protein: CASSELGDTQYF. CDR3 nucleotide sequence: TGTGCCAGCAGTGAACTAGGAGATACGCAGTATTTT.

About this clone itself: Here the CDR3 omits its conserved ending phenylalanine or tryptophan, so a read error is the likely source. J is TRBJ1-1 and V is TRBV18; D is perhaps TRBD1 (6 bases). The V end was cut by 6 bases, the J end by 7 bases, with 15 bases between. CDR3 length: 13 residues. CDR1 and CDR2 (germline): KGHSH, LQKENI. The CDR3 DNA reads TGTGCCAGCTCCCTCACACAGGGCCGTGAAGCTTTCTAT. Translating it yields CASSLTQGREAFY.

The chain carries TRBV27 and TRBJ1-1; no clear D. V lost 5 bases to trimming and J lost 0 bases, with 13 bases between them. CDR3 length equals 15 residues. CDR1 and CDR2 from the germline V gene are MNHEY and SMNVEV (reference sequence). The CDR3 DNA sequence: TGTGCCAGCAGTCAGCGTACATTCATGAACACTGAAGCTTTCTTT. Its protein product is CASSQRTFMNTEAFF.

The chain couples TRBV6-2 or TRBV6-3 to TRBJ1-2; weak D call: TRBD1 (5 bases). CDR1 and CDR2 from the germline V gene are MNHEY and SVGEGT. V lost 0 bases and J lost 5, with 10 bases in between. The CDR3 is 14 residues long. CDR3 DNA: TGTGCCAGCAGTTACTCGCAATCAGGGTATGGCTACACCTTC. Residues: CASSYSQSGYGYTF.

The rearrangement uses TRBV28 and TRBJ1-6, with D perhaps TRBD1 (6 bases). The V gene lost 6 bases and the J gene lost 7 bases, with 16 bases spanning the gap. This CDR3 is built from 15 residues. Germline V CDR1 and CDR2: MDHEN, SYDVKM. This CDR3 is CASRTTGQGNSPLHF. DNA for the CDR3: TGTGCCAGCAGAACAACAGGGCAGGGCAATTCACCCCTCCACTTT.

The chain combines TRBV6-5 with TRBJ1-2; 9 bases are a match to TRBD1. The CDR3 has 14 amino acids. Per the germline V gene, CDR1 is MNHEY and CDR2 is SVGAGI. V lost 7 bases, J lost 4 bases, and 7 bases stayed unmatched. The CDR3 DNA follows: TGTGCCAGCACGGAGGGGGACAGGGCCTATGGCTACACCTTC. This translates into CASTEGDRAYGYTF.

As DNA, the CDR3 is TGTGCCAGCAGTTTACAGGGGGCCCTGAACACTGAAGCTTTCTTT. Translating it yields CASSLQGALNTEAFF. The chain joins TRBV28 to TRBJ1-1, with 8 bases that match TRBD1. The V gene end was trimmed by 2 bases and the J gene end by 0 bases; junction bases not matched to a gene: 2. The CDR3 covers 15 residues. Looked up from germline, CDR1 is MDHEN and CDR2 is SYDVKM.

The genes are TRBV2 and TRBJ2-7; a weak D match, TRBD1 (5 bases). Trimming shortened V by 7 bases and J by 0 bases, and 19 bases separated the two germline ends. Per the germline V gene, CDR1 is SNHLY and CDR2 is FYNNEI. CDR3 size: 16 residues. CDR3: CASKSLFTGLSYEQYF. DNA of the CDR3: TGTGCCAGCAAGAGTTTGTTTACAGGTCTCTCCTACGAGCAGTACTTC.

The V and J genes are TRBV28 and TRBJ1-5; 9 bases fit TRBD1. After removal of 5 bases from V and 2 bases from J, the junction contained 10 bases not matched to a gene. Germline V gives CDR1 MDHEN, CDR2 SYDVKM. CDR3 length: 17 residues. The CDR3 region is CASSLLGQGGRNQPQHF. CDR3 in DNA: TGTGCCAGCAGTCTCTTGGGACAGGGAGGACGCAATCAGCCCCAGCATTTT.

V is TRBV10-3 and J is TRBJ2-3; D ambiguous. Germline V lookup: CDR1 ENHRY, CDR2 SYGVKD. The CDR3 is made up of 15 amino acids. V was pared by 0 bases and J by 5 bases, with 12 bases between. DNA for the CDR3: TGTGCCATCAGTGAGTCGGTCACCACGGGAGATACGCAGTATTTT. Its protein is CAISESVTTGDTQYF.

This clone was seen more than once but under ten times. This chain joins TRBV11-2 and TRBJ2-7; 10 nucleotides match TRBD1. CDR1 and CDR2 (germline): SGHAT, FQNNGV. Germline trimming cut 4 bases from V and 0 bases from J; bases unmatched to any gene: 6. The CDR3 runs 16 residues. CDR3 sequence reads: CASSYSGQGSSYEQYF. As DNA, the CDR3 is TGTGCCAGCAGCTACTCGGGACAGGGGAGCTCCTACGAGCAGTACTTC.

The chain has TRBV19 and TRBJ1-4; 7 nucleotides align to TRBD1. The CDR3 has 15 amino acids. J was trimmed by 4 bases and V by 6 bases; bases with no gene match: 8. CDR1 and CDR2 (germline): LNHDA, SQIVND (reference sequence). The CDR3 spells CASRLQGNSNEKLFF. The CDR3, as DNA: TGTGCCAGTAGGCTACAGGGGAATAGTAATGAAAAACTGTTTTTT.

V and J are TRBV27 and TRBJ1-1, with D maybe TRBD1 (5 bases). V shed 5 bases and J shed 0 bases, with 10 bases lying between them. The CDR3 is 14 residues long. Per the germline V gene, CDR1 is MNHEY and CDR2 is SMNVEV (reference sequence). Here the CDR3 reads CASSVTDLNTEAFF. The CDR3 nucleotides are TGTGCCAGCAGTGTGACAGATTTGAACACTGAAGCTTTCTTT.

This clone was counted a few times. This chain joins TRBV4-1 and TRBJ1-5; D may be TRBD1 (5 bases). V was cut by 5 bases and J by 0 bases, with 11 bases left in between. This CDR3 is built from 15 residues. Per the germline V gene, CDR1 is MGHRA and CDR2 is YSYEKL. The CDR3 nucleotides are TGCGCCAGCAGCACGACAGACATTAGCAATCAGCCCCAGCATTTT. Translation: CASSTTDISNQPQHF.

This clone was seen more than once but under ten times. In nucleotides, the CDR3 is TGTGCCAGCATCGGGACTAGCGGGAGAGTGGGCTTTAAAGAGACCCAGTACTTC. Residues: CASIGTSGRVGFKETQYF. The chain employs TRBV3-1 (or the pseudogene TRBV3-2) and TRBJ2-5; 14 nucleotides match TRBD2. Germline CDR1 and CDR2: LGHDT and YNNKEL (reference sequence). The J segment lost 3 bases and the V segment lost 7 bases, leaving 13 bases of the junction unmatched. The CDR3 length is 18 residues.

This clone has only one observation. The V and J genes are TRBV7-9 and TRBJ2-5; possible D gene TRBD2, 5 bases. V was shortened by 1 base and J by 2 bases, with 14 bases between the two germline ends. Germline assignment: CDR1 SEHNR and CDR2 FQNEAQ (reference sequence). This CDR3 contains 16 residues. Here the CDR3 reads CASSLGEGLTQETQYF. The DNA for the CDR3 is TGTGCCAGCAGCTTAGGTGAGGGTCTAACACAAGAGACCCAGTACTTC.

The chain couples TRBV19 to TRBJ1-3; D unclear. The CDR3 contains 14 residues. V was pared by 2 bases and J by 1 base, with 6 bases between. The germline V gene has CDR1 LNHDA and CDR2 SQIVND (reference sequence). CDR3 amino acids: CASSISVSGNTIYF. The CDR3, as DNA: TGTGCCAGTAGTATATCGGTTTCTGGAAACACCATATATTTT. Full variable domain (rest looked up from reference TRBV19 and TRBJ1-3): DGGITQSPKYLFRKEGQNVTLSCEQNLNHDAMYWYRQDPGQGLRLIYYSQIVNDFQKGDIAEGYSVSREKKESFPLTVTSAQKNPTAFYLCASSISVSGNTIYFGEGSWLTVV.

As concerns this clone: Other DNA sequences in the same sample also yield this CDR3. V usage is TRBV28 and J usage is TRBJ1-5; D might be TRBD1 (5 bases). V was clipped by 6 bases and J by 0 bases, with 6 bases between them. The CDR3 totals 13 residues. Per the germline V gene, CDR1 is MDHEN and CDR2 is SYDVKM. The CDR3 here is CASRQGSNQPQHF. The CDR3 DNA sequence: TGTGCCAGCAGGCAGGGTAGCAATCAGCCCCAGCATTTT. Looking up the rest from reference TRBV28 and TRBJ1-5 gives the full variable domain: DVKVTQSSRYLVKRTGEKVFLECVQDMDHENMFWYRQDPGLGLRLIYFSYDVKMKEKGDIPEGYSVSREKKERFSLILESASTNQTSMYLCASRQGSNQPQHFGDGTRLSIL.

This clone appeared once. This chain uses TRBV2 with TRBJ2-1; 8 positions agree with TRBD2. Trimming cost V 6 bases and J 3 bases; bases outside gene matches: 10. The CDR3 consists of 16 residues. The germline V gene encodes CDR1 SNHLY and CDR2 FYNNEI. The CDR3 region is CASRTWVAGSYNEQFF. In nucleotides, the CDR3 is TGTGCCAGCAGGACATGGGTAGCGGGAAGCTACAATGAGCAGTTCTTC.